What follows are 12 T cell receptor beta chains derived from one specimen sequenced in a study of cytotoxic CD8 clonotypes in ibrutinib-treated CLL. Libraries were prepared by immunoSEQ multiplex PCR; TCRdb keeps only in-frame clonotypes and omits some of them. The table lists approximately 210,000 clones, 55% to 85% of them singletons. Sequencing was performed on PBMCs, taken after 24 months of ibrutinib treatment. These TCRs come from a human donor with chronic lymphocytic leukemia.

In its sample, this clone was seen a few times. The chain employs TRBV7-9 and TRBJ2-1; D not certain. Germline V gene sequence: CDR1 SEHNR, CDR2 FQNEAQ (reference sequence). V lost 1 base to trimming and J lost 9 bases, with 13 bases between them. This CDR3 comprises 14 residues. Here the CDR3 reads CASSLVGPLGEQFF. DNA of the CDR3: TGTGCCAGCAGCTTAGTAGGTCCCTTGGGTGAGCAGTTCTTC.

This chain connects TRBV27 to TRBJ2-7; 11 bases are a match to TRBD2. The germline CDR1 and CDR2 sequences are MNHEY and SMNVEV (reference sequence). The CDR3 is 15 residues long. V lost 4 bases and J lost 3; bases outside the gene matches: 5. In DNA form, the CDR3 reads TGTGCCAGCAGTTCCAGACTAGCGGGAAGCTACGAGCAGTACTTC. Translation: CASSSRLAGSYEQYF.

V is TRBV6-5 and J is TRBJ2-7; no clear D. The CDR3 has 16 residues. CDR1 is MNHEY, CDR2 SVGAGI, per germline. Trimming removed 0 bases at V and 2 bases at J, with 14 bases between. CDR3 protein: CASSYSALMKPYEQYF. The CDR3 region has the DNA TGTGCCAGCAGTTACTCGGCACTGATGAAGCCCTACGAGCAGTACTTC.

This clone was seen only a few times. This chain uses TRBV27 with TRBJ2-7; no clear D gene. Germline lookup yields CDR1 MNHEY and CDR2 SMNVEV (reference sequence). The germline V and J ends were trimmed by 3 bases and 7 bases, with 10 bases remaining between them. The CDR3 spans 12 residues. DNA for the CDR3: TGTGCCAGCAGTTTTGATTTGGTGGAGCAGTACTTC. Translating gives CASSFDLVEQYF.

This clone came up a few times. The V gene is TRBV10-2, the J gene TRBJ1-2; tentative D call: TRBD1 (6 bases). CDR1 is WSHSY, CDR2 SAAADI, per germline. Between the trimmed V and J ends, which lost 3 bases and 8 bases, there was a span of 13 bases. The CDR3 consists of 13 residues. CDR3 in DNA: TGCGCCAGCAGTGACAGGGGAGATGGAGGCTACACCTTC. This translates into CASSDRGDGGYTF.

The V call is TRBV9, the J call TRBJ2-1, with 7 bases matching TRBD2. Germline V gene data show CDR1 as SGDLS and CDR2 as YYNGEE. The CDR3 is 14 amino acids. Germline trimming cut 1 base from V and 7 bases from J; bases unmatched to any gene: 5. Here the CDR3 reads CASSVSGTANEQFF. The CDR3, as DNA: TGTGCCAGCAGCGTAAGCGGGACTGCGAATGAGCAGTTCTTC.

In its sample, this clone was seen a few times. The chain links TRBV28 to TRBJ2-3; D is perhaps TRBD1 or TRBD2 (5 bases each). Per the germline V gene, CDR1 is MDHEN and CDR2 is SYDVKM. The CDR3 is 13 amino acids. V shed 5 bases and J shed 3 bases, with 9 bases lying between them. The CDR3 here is CASSLGATDTQYF. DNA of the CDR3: TGTGCCAGCAGTCTCGGGGCGACAGATACGCAGTATTTT.

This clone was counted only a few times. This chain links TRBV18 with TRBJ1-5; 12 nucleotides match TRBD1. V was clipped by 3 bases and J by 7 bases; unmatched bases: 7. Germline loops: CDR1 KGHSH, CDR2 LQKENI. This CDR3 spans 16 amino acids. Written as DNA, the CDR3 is TGTGCCAGCTCACCTCAGGGACAGGGGGCAATCCAGCCCCAGCATTTT. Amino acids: CASSPQGQGAIQPQHF.

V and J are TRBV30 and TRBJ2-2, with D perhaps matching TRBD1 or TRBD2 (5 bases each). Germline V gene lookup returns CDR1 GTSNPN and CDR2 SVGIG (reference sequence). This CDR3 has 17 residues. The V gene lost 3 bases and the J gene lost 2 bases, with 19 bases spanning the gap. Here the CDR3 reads CAWRRRWGPLNTGELFF. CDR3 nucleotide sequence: TGTGCCTGGAGGCGGCGATGGGGACCCCTAAACACCGGGGAGCTGTTTTTT.

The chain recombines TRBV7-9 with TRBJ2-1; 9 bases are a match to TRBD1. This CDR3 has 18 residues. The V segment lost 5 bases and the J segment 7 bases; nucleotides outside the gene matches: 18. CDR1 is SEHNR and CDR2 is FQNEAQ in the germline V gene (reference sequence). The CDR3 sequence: CASSRPGQGPIFWNEQFF. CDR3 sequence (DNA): TGTGCCAGCAGCCGCCCGGGACAGGGACCGATATTTTGGAATGAGCAGTTCTTC. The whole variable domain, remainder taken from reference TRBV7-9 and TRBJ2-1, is DTGVSQNPRHKITKRGQNVTFRCDPISEHNRLYWYRQTLGQGPEFLTYFQNEAQLEKSRLLSDRFSAERPKGSFSTLEIQRTEQGDSAMYLCASSRPGQGPIFWNEQFFGPGTRLTVL.

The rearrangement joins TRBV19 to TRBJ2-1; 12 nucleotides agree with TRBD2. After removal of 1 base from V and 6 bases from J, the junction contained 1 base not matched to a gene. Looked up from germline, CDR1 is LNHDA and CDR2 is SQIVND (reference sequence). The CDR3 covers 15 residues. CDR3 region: CASSIASGRGNEQFF. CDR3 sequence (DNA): TGTGCCAGTAGTATAGCTAGCGGGAGGGGCAATGAGCAGTTCTTC.

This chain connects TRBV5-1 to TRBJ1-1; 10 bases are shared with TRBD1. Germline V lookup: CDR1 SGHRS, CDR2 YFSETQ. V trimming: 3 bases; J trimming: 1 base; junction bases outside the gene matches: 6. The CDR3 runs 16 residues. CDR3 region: CASSSNRDRGNTEAFF. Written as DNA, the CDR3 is TGCGCCAGCAGCTCGAACCGGGACAGGGGGAACACTGAAGCTTTCTTT.